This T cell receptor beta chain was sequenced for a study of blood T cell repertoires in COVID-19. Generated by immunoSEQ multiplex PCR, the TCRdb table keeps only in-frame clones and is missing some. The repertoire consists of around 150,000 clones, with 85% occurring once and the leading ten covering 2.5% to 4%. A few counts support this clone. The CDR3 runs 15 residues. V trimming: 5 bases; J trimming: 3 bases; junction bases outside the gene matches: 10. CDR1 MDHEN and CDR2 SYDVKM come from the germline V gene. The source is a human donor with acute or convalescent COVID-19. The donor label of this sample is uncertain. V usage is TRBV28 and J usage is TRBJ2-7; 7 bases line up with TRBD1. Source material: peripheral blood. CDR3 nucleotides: TGTGCCAGCAGTCAGACTTCGACAGGGCGCTACGAGCAGTACTTC. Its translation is CASSQTSTGRYEQYF.